This paragraph covers one TCR beta chain sequence. Its antigen is not identified. With 4 bases clipped from V and 6 bases from J, the junction kept 6 bases outside the gene matches. Germline values: CDR1 LNHDA, CDR2 SQIVND (reference sequence). This CDR3 has 14 amino acids. The record originates from a study of cytomegalovirus exposure and HLA in healthy donors. Study-level findings and limits: According to the study, approximately 150 TCR beta chains were cytomegalovirus-associated.

The primer mix had 60 Vbeta and 13 Jbeta primers. Data came from immunoSEQ multiplex PCR; TCRdb stores just in-frame clones and leaves some out. The repertoire has 220,000 or so clones, approximately 68% of them found once; the top ten carry less than 2%. The clonotype comes from a woman in her twenties or thirties in good health and CMV-seronegative. This chain links TRBV19 with TRBJ1-1; 9 bases are shared with TRBD1. Specimen: PBMCs. CDR3 region: CASSRDREGAEAFF. The CDR3 DNA is TGTGCCAGTAGTAGGGACAGGGAAGGCGCTGAAGCTTTCTTT.